This is a list of T cell receptor beta chains from one sample in a study of T cell responses to AZD1222 COVID-19 vaccine. Clones were read by immunoSEQ multiplex PCR, and TCRdb kept only the in-frame ones, dropping some. This sample carries 60,000 to 85,000 clones, 70% to 80% of them seen once, and the ten largest clones take 25% to 30%. This sample comprised peripheral blood, obtained 28 days after the second dose of the MenACWY control vaccine. These receptor sequences come from an adult who received the MenACWY meningococcal vaccine as a control. The CDR3 runs from the conserved cysteine through the conserved F or W. The D gene is left open where the match is weak. Rows give clone size only sometimes, using once, few, many, or a class for an expanded clone.

CASSLEGAGEKLFF	TGCGCCAGCAGCTTGGAGGGGGCGGGTGAAAAACTGTTTTTT	TRBJ1-4	NA	TRBV5-1	TRBD1
CASSLAGTGGDYTF	TGCGCCAGCAGCTTGGCCGGAACAGGGGGTGACTACACCTTC	TRBJ1-2	NA	TRBV5-1	TRBD1
CASIGPFAHEQYF	TGTGCCAGCATAGGTCCTTTCGCCCACGAGCAGTACTTC	TRBJ2-7	NA	TRBV28	NA
CASSSPQSEGDWELFF	TGTGCCAGCAGTTCGCCACAAAGTGAGGGTGACTGGGAGCTGTTTTTT	TRBJ2-2	NA	TRBV6-8	NA
CASSQDDRGVSGELFF	TGCGCCAGCAGCCAAGATGATCGAGGGGTGAGCGGGGAGCTGTTTTTT	TRBJ2-2	once	TRBV4-1	NA
CASSETGLASDEQFF	TGTGCCAGCAGTGAGACTGGACTAGCCAGCGATGAGCAGTTCTTC	TRBJ2-1	NA	TRBV2	TRBD2
CASSRQGANYGYTF	TGTGCCAGCAGCAGACAGGGGGCGAACTATGGCTACACCTTC	TRBJ1-2	NA	TRBV28	TRBD1
CASSGTSGRATGELFF	TGTGCCAGCAGTGGGACTAGCGGGAGAGCGACCGGGGAGCTGTTTTTT	TRBJ2-2	NA	TRBV2	TRBD2
CASSPTGDTNEKLFF	TGTGCCAGCAGCCCCACAGGGGATACTAATGAAAAACTGTTTTTT	TRBJ1-4	NA	TRBV7-2	TRBD1
CASRITSGSTYEQYF	TGTGCCAGCAGAATAACTAGCGGGAGTACCTACGAGCAGTACTTC	TRBJ2-7	NA	TRBV27	TRBD2
CASVESPVGEKLFF	TGTGCCAGCGTAGAGTCCCCCGTGGGTGAAAAACTGTTTTTT	TRBJ1-4	NA	TRBV2	NA
CASSYPTGRNSPLHF	TGTGCCAGCAGTTACCCGACAGGGAGGAATTCACCCCTCCACTTT	TRBJ1-6	NA	TRBV6-2/TRBV6-3	TRBD1
CASSIKHGGEKLFF	TGTGCCAGTAGTATAAAACACGGGGGCGAAAAACTGTTTTTT	TRBJ1-4	NA	TRBV19	NA
CSGSKARTGSREQYF	TGCAGTGGTAGTAAGGCGCGGACAGGATCCCGCGAGCAGTACTTC	TRBJ2-7	NA	TRBV20-1	TRBD1
CASSPTPDPYGYTF	TGTGCCAGCAGTCCCACCCCCGATCCGTATGGCTACACCTTC	TRBJ1-2	once	TRBV6-2/TRBV6-3	NA
CASSMGLSSNTGELFF	TGTGCCAGTAGTATGGGACTTTCATCGAACACCGGGGAGCTGTTTTTT	TRBJ2-2	NA	TRBV19	NA
CASSERIDSGNTIYF	TGTGCCAGCAGTGAAAGAATAGACTCTGGAAACACCATATATTTT	TRBJ1-3	NA	TRBV6-1	NA
CAITTGSNEKLFF	TGTGCCATCACGACAGGGTCTAATGAAAAACTGTTTTTT	TRBJ1-4	NA	TRBV7-9	TRBD1
CAISEYVDQETQYF	TGTGCCATCAGTGAGTACGTAGACCAAGAGACCCAGTACTTC	TRBJ2-5	NA	TRBV10-3	NA
CASSPGHLNTEAFF	TGTGCCAGCAGCCCAGGACACCTGAACACTGAAGCTTTCTTT	TRBJ1-1	NA	TRBV9	NA
CASSLMGQLQETQYF	TGTGCCAGCAGCTTAATGGGACAGCTACAAGAGACCCAGTACTTC	TRBJ2-5	NA	TRBV7-9	TRBD1
CASSHPLLGNIQYF	TGTGCCAGCAGTCACCCCCTACTAGGGAACATTCAGTACTTC	TRBJ2-4	NA	TRBV5-4	NA
CAISALEGRDGYTF	TGTGCCATCAGTGCCTTGGAGGGGAGGGATGGCTACACCTTC	TRBJ1-2	NA	TRBV10-3	NA
CAWSGHRGQTEAFF	TGTGCCTGGAGTGGTCACAGGGGGCAAACTGAAGCTTTCTTT	TRBJ1-1	NA	TRBV30	TRBD1
CASSDPGARGNTIYF	TGTGCCAGCAGTGACCCCGGGGCGCGCGGAAACACCATATATTTT	TRBJ1-3	NA	TRBV6-2/TRBV6-3	NA
CASRLAGTDTQYF	TGTGCCAGCAGACTAGCGGGCACAGATACGCAGTATTTT	TRBJ2-3	NA	TRBV27	TRBD2
CASSLLPGHSYEQYF	TGTGCCAGCTCTCTACTCCCGGGACACTCCTACGAGCAGTACTTC	TRBJ2-7	NA	TRBV6-4	NA
CASSLVLGLAGVTYNEQFF	TGTGCCAGCAGCTTAGTTTTGGGACTAGCGGGGGTAACCTACAATGAGCAGTTCTTC	TRBJ2-1	NA	TRBV7-9	TRBD2
CASSAGTGGKKLFF	TGTGCCAGCAGCGCAGGGACAGGGGGCAAAAAACTGTTTTTT	TRBJ1-4	NA	TRBV9	TRBD1
CASSLPGNIQYF	TGTGCCAGCAGCTTACCGGGGAACATTCAGTACTTC	TRBJ2-4	NA	TRBV5-6	NA
CSVQGQNSLAEAFF	TGCAGCGTTCAGGGACAGAACTCTCTCGCTGAAGCTTTCTTT	TRBJ1-1	NA	TRBV29-1	TRBD1
CASSRGRNTEAFF	TGTGCCAGCAGTAGGGGACGGAACACTGAAGCTTTCTTT	TRBJ1-1	NA	TRBV11-2	NA
CASRTTFGNTEAFF	TGTGCCAGCAGAACTACATTTGGAAACACTGAAGCTTTCTTT	TRBJ1-1	NA	TRBV11-2	NA
CASSTYNTGELFF	TGTGCCAGCAGCACCTATAACACCGGGGAGCTGTTTTTT	TRBJ2-2	NA	TRBV5-5	NA
CASSTRPGTGQFF	TGTGCCAGCAGCACCAGACCCGGAACAGGGCAGTTCTTC	TRBJ2-1	NA	TRBV11-2	NA
CASTTPAGLSSYEQYF	TGTGCCAGCACCACCCCGGCGGGTCTTAGCTCCTACGAGCAGTACTTC	TRBJ2-7	NA	TRBV28	NA
CASSQTGTVFIYEQYF	TGCGCCAGCAGTCAAACCGGGACAGTTTTTATCTACGAGCAGTACTTC	TRBJ2-7	few	TRBV23-1	TRBD1
CATSGPVNEQFF	TGTGCCACGTCTGGCCCCGTCAATGAGCAGTTCTTC	TRBJ2-1	NA	TRBV6-5	NA
CASSDNPGQSYGYTF	TGTGCCAGCAGCGATAATCCGGGACAGTCCTATGGCTACACCTTC	TRBJ1-2	few	TRBV5-5	TRBD1
CASSLLGTGAAEAFF	TGTGCCAGCAGCTTGTTAGGGACAGGAGCAGCTGAAGCTTTCTTT	TRBJ1-1	NA	TRBV5-6	TRBD1
CASSLGRGIGTDTQYF	TGTGCCAGCAGCTTGGGGCGGGGGATAGGCACAGATACGCAGTATTTT	TRBJ2-3	NA	TRBV5-8	TRBD2
CASSSSLLHLNEQFF	TGTGCCAGCAGCTCCTCCTTACTACATCTCAATGAGCAGTTCTTC	TRBJ2-1	NA	TRBV7-2	NA
CASSVSLFTEAFF	TGTGCCAGCAGCGTATCCCTCTTCACTGAAGCTTTCTTT	TRBJ1-1	NA	TRBV9	NA
CASTSRNTEAFF	TGTGCCAGCACGTCCCGGAACACTGAAGCTTTCTTT	TRBJ1-1	NA	TRBV6-5	NA
CAWRGTGELFF	TGTGCCTGGCGGGGCACCGGGGAGCTGTTTTTT	TRBJ2-2	NA	TRBV30	NA
CASSLWTGAYNEQFF	TGTGCCAGTAGTTTGTGGACAGGGGCCTACAATGAGCAGTTCTTC	TRBJ2-1	NA	TRBV19	TRBD1
CASSLEGTGVNTIYF	TGCGCCAGCAGCTTGGAGGGGACAGGGGTAAACACCATATATTTT	TRBJ1-3	few	TRBV5-1	TRBD1
CASSTTNNYGYTF	TGTGCCAGCAGTACCACGAATAACTATGGCTACACCTTC	TRBJ1-2	few	TRBV14	NA